This T cell receptor (beta chain) was captured in a study of T cell responses to AZD1222 COVID-19 vaccine. Here immunoSEQ multiplex PCR was the method, and the copy in TCRdb shows in-frame clones only, minus some. This sample has about 110,000 clones; approximately 90% occur once, and the top ten carry around 3%. Germline V gives CDR1 SGHTA, CDR2 FQGNSA. CDR3 length: 16 amino acids. Between the trimmed V and J ends, which lost 4 bases and 2 bases, there was a span of 15 bases. Remarks on this clone: Its antigen is undetermined.

Whole-study results and caveats: Repertoire sampling was restricted to post-peak T cell response timepoints. Reports say nearly half of spike-specific TCRs go after unmutated variant regions. It should be noted that donors were predominantly white British and more often female, and clonal diversity was possibly underestimated.

The sequence was collected from an adult in good health. Sequenced material: peripheral blood, taken on day 0 of AZD1222 vaccination. The V gene is TRBV7-2, the J gene TRBJ1-5; no clear D gene. Here the CDR3 reads CASSSSWAEGNQPQHF. The DNA of the CDR3 is TGTGCCAGCAGCTCGTCATGGGCGGAGGGCAATCAGCCCCAGCATTTT.